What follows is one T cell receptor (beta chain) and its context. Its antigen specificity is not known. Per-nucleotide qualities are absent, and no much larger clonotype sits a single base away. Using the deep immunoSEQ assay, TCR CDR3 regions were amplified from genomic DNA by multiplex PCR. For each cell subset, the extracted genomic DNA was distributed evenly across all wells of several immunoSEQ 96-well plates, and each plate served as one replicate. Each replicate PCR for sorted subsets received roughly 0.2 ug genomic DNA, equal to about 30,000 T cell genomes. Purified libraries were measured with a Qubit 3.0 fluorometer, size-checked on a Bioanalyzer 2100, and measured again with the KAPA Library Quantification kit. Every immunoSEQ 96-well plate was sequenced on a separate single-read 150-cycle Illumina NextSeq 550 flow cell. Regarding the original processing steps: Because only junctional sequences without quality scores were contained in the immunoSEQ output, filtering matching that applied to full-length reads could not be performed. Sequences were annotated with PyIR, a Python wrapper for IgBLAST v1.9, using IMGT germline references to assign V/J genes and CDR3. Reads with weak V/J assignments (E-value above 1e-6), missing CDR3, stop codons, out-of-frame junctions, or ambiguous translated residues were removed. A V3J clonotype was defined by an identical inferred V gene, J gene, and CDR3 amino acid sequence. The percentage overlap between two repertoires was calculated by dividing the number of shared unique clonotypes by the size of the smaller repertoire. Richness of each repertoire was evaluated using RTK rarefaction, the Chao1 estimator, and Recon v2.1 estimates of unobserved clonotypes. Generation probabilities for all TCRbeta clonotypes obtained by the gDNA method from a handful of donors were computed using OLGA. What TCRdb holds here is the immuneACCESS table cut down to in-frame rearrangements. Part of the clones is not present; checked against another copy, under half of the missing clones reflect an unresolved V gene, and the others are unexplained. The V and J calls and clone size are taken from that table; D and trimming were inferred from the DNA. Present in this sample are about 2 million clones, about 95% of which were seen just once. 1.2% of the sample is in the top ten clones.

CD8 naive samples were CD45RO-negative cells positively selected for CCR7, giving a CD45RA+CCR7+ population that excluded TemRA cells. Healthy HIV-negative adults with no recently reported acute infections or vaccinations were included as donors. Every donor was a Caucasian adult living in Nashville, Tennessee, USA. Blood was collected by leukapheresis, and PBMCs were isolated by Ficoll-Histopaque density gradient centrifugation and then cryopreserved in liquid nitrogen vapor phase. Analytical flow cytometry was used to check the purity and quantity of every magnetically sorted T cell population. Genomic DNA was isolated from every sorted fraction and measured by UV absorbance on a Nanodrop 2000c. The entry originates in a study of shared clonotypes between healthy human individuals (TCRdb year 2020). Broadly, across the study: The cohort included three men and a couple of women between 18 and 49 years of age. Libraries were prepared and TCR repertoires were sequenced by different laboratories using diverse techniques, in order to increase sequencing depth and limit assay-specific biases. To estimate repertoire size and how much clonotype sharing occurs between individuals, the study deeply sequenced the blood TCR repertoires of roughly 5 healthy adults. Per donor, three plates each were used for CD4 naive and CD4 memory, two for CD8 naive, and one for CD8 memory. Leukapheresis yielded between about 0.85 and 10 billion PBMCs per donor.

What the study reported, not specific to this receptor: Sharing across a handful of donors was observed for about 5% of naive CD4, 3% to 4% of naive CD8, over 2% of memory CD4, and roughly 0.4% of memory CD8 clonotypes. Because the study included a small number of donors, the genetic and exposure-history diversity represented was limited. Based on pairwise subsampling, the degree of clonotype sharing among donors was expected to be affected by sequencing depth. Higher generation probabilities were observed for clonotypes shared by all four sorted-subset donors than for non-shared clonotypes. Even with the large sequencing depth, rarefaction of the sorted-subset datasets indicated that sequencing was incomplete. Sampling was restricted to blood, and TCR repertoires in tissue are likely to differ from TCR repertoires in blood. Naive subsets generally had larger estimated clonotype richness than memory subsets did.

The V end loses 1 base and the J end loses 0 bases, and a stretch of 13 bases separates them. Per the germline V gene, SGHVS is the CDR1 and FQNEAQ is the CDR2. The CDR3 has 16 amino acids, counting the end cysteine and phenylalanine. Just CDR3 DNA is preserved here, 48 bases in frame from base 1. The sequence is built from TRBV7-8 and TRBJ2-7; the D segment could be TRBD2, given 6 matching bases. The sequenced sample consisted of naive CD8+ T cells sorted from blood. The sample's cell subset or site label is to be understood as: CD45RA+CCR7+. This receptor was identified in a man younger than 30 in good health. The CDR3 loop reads CASSLVLEGGSYEQYF. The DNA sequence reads TGTGCCAGCAGCTTAGTCCTTGAGGGAGGCTCCTACGAGCAGTACTTC.